Listed below are T cell receptor delta chains from one sample, sequenced in a study of Vδ1+ human thymocytes. TCRdb re-called the multiplex PCR reads via CATT. The profile covers about 73,000 delta-chain clones, with approximately 34% appearing a single time and more than 0.25% taken by the ten largest. Sample: Vdelta1+ gamma-delta thymocytes from the thymus. The receptors shown here come from a boy less than two years old who had congenital heart surgery. CDR3s include the opening cysteine and the closing phenylalanine or tryptophan. D genes are given only for firm matches. Not all rows give a size; the values are once, few, many and, for expanded clones, a class.

J gene	D gene	clone size	V gene	CDR3 DNA	CDR3 protein
TRDJ1	TRDD3	few	TRDV2	TGTGCCTGTGACACACTGGGGGATACGTCGTACACCGATAAACCCATCTTT	CACDTLGDTSYTDKPIF
TRDJ1	TRDD3	few	TRDV1	TGTGCTCTTGGGGAATCCTTGGTCTGGGGGATGTACACCGATAAACTCATCTTT	CALGESLVWGMYTDKLIF
TRDJ1	TRDD3	few	TRDV1	TGTGCTCTTGGGGATCGATCTACTAATTCCCACTGGGGGTTCACCGATAAACTCATCTTT	CALGDRSTNSHWGFTDKLIF
TRDJ1	TRDD3	few	TRDV1	TGTGCTCTTGGGTTAAGGGGGGGATCCGGAGATACCGATAAACTCATCTTT	CALGLRGGSGDTDKLIF
TRDJ1	-	few	TRDV1	TGTGCTCTTGGGGACCATCTACCGGGTCGGGAAAACACCGATAAACTCATCTTT	CALGDHLPGRENTDKLIF
TRDJ1	TRDD3	-	TRDV1	TGTGCTCTTGGGGAAGAAGGGTTTAATCCGGCTGGGGGATCCCCGTACACCGATAAACTCATCTTT	CALGEEGFNPAGGSPYTDKLIF
TRDJ1	TRDD3	many	TRDV2	TGTGCCTGTGACTCCCTTACTGGGGGATCTTACACCGATAAACTCATCTTT	CACDSLTGGSYTDKLIF
TRDJ1	TRDD3	-	TRDV1	TGTGCTCTTGGGGAAATCTACTGGGGGATCACCGATAAACTCATCTTT	CALGEIYWGITDKLIF
TRDJ1	-	-	TRDV1	TGTGCTCTTGGGGAACTTCCTCTTCCCCCTCATTTAGGGACCGATAAACTCATCTTT	CALGELPLPPHLGTDKLIF
TRDJ1	-	few	TRDV1	TGTGCTCTTGGGGAACCCAATCTTCCTCCCCATCTTCACCACACCGATAAACTCATCTTT	CALGEPNLPPHLHHTDKLIF
TRDJ1	-	few	TRDV1	TGTGCTCTTGGGGAAAGGGAGGTATTCTCCCCCGATAAACTCATCTTT	CALGEREVFSPDKLIF
TRDJ1	TRDD3	-	TRDV1	TGTGCTCTTGGGGAACAGTGTACCTACGAGTACTGGGGGATACGATCGTACACCGATAAACTCATCTTT	CALGEQCTYEYWGIRSYTDKLIF
TRDJ1	TRDD3	few	TRDV1	TGTGCTCTTGGGCCTCGTCAGTCCCCGTACTGGGGGATACATACCGATAAACTCATCTTT	CALGPRQSPYWGIHTDKLIF
TRDJ1	TRDD3	-	TRDV1	TGTGCTCTTGGGGAAATCCTTCATAACGACCATCTGGGGGATACCTCATACACCGATAAACTCATCTTT	CALGEILHNDHLGDTSYTDKLIF
TRDJ1	TRDD3	-	TRDV2	TGTGCCTGTGAGGTATCAACTGGGGGATACGCATATGGACCCTATAAACTCATCTTT	CACEVSTGGYAYGPYKLIF
TRDJ1	-	once	TRDV1	TGTGCTCTTGGGGAACGCACCGCCTGGGACTACACCGATAAACTCATCTTT	CALGERTAWDYTDKLIF
TRDJ1	TRDD3	-	TRDV2	TGTGCCTGTGACGGGCCTCGGCCTGGGGGAGAGCACACCGATAAACTCATCTTT	CACDGPRPGGEHTDKLIF
TRDJ1	TRDD3	-	TRDV1	TGTGCTCTTGGGGATACTGGGCCTAGGCCGCGTATGTCGGGGGAATACTGGGGGATCAACACCGATAAACTCATCTTT	CALGDTGPRPRMSGEYWGINTDKLIF
TRDJ1	-	-	TRDV1	TGTGCTCTTGGGGAGTTCCTGGAACACACCGATAAAGTCATCTTT	CALGEFLEHTDKVIF
TRDJ1	-	-	TRDV1	TGTGCTCTTGGGGAACTACTGTTCGGGATGGGGAAGTGCACCGATAAACTCATCTTT	CALGELLFGMGKCTDKLIF
TRDJ1	-	few	TRDV1	TGTGCTCTTGGGACCCTCAGCGGACCTACGAGGATGGTTGTGCCCGATAAACTCATCTTT	CALGTLSGPTRMVVPDKLIF
TRDJ1	-	-	TRDV1	TGTGCTCTTGGGGAACACGGACTCCACAAGTCCTCCGATAAACTCATCTTT	CALGEHGLHKSSDKLIF
TRDJ1	-	-	TRDV1	TGTGCTCTTGGGGAACGGATTCCTACTATACTGGGGACACTTCATAAACTCATCTTT	CALGERIPTILGTLHKLIF
TRDJ1	TRDD3	few	TRDV1	TGTGCTCTTGGGGATCCTGGGGGATACGTTCCAAACGATAAACTCATCTTT	CALGDPGGYVPNDKLIF
TRDJ1	-	-	TRDV1	TGTGCTCTTCTAAACTGGCGGTCGCACCAGGCTCGATTATTTGCCGATAAACTCATCTTT	CALLNWRSHQARLFADKLIF
TRDJ1	TRDD3	-	TRDV1	TGTGCTCTTGGGGAACGCCCAGGGGTCTACTGGGGGATACGATGTTACACCGATAAACTCATCTTT	CALGERPGVYWGIRCYTDKLIF
TRDJ1	TRDD2	few	TRDV1	TGTGCTCTTGGGGGGATACAGCACTTCCTACAGAAAGGCGAGGATACCGATAAACTCATCTTT	CALGGIQHFLQKGEDTDKLIF
TRDJ1	-	-	TRDV1	TGTGCTCTTGGGGAATGGTCCTACTCTCTGGGGGACACCGATAAACTCATCTTT	CALGEWSYSLGDTDKLIF
TRDJ1	TRDD3	many	TRDV2	TGTGCCTGCGAACTCCCCTTGGGGGATACGCCGTACACCGATAAACTCATCTTT	CACELPLGDTPYTDKLIF
TRDJ1	TRDD3	once	TRDV1	TGTGCTCTTGGGGAACTTACCAGGGCCTGGGGGATAGGGGCCGCTAAACTCATCTTT	CALGELTRAWGIGAAKLIF
TRDJ1	TRDD2	-	TRDV1	TGTGCTCTTGGGGAAAACGACGCTTCCTACCAATGGGGGTTCTACACCGATAAACTCATCTTT	CALGENDASYQWGFYTDKLIF
TRDJ1	TRDD3	once	TRDV1	TGTGCTCTTGGAGAACGGCCCATAGTACTGGGGGTCCTGTACACCGATAAACTCATCTTT	CALGERPIVLGVLYTDKLIF
TRDJ1	TRDD3	-	TRDV1	TGTGCTCTTGGGGAATTCGGCCCTTACCCCACGCCTTCCGAAGTTTATACTGGGGGGTACACCGATAAACTCATCTTT	CALGEFGPYPTPSEVYTGGYTDKLIF
TRDJ1	TRDD3	few	TRDV2	TGTGCCTGTGACGACGACCTAGGGACCTTCCCCCCTCAAACTGGGGGACGAAACGCTCCCATACGGGGGCTCATCTTT	CACDDDLGTFPPQTGGRNAPIRGLIF
TRDJ1	TRDD3	-	TRDV1	TGTGCTCTTGGGGACTCCCGCCTTCGTACTGGGGGATGGGCGAACGATAAACTCATCTTT	CALGDSRLRTGGWANDKLIF
TRDJ1	-	few	TRDV1	TGTGCTCTCTTCCTACAACCTGGGGGATTGGGCACCGATAAACTCATCTTT	CALFLQPGGLGTDKLIF
TRDJ1	TRDD3	-	TRDV1	TGTGCTCTTGGGGAACTCCTGCGTACTGGGGGAAGGACGGCGTACACCGATAAACTCATCTTT	CALGELLRTGGRTAYTDKLIF
TRDJ1	TRDD3	-	TRDV2	TGTGCCACGAGGGATACGATTCTGCTCGATCCTGAGTACACCGATAAACTCATCTTT	CATRDTILLDPEYTDKLIF
TRDJ1	TRDD3	-	TRDV1	TGTGCTCTTGGCCCTTACTGGGGTATACGCACCGATAAACTCATCTTT	CALGPYWGIRTDKLIF
TRDJ1	TRDD3	-	TRDV1	TGTGCTCTTGGGGACTGGGGGATGGGGTCCATACGAGACACCGATAAACTCATCTTT	CALGDWGMGSIRDTDKLIF
TRDJ1	-	-	TRDV1	TGTGCTCTTGGGGAACTGGGGGGTCACACCGATAAACTCATCTTT	CALGELGGHTDKLIF
TRDJ1	-	-	TRDV3	TGTGCCTTTCTCGACACGGTGTACACCGATAAACTCATCTTT	CAFLDTVYTDKLIF
TRDJ1	TRDD3	-	TRDV1	TGTGCTCTTGGGGAAGCTCACGTTCACCCTACTGGGGGATACGGTAGGCTCATCTTT	CALGEAHVHPTGGYGRLIF
TRDJ1	-	-	TRDV1	TGTGCTCTTGGGGACCCCCTACCCCCTCGTACTGGGAGAACCGATAAACTCATCTTT	CALGDPLPPRTGRTDKLIF
TRDJ1	TRDD2	-	TRDV2	TGTGCCTGTGACTGGCCTTCCTACGTAGGTTCTGGAGCTGTCTACACCGATAAACTCATCTTT	CACDWPSYVGSGAVYTDKLIF
TRDJ1	TRDD3	-	TRDV1	TGTGCTCCTGGGGAACGGCTGGGGGGCCTTAACACCGATAAACTCATCTTT	CAPGERLGGLNTDKLIF
TRDJ1	-	few	TRDV1	TGCGCTCTTGGGGAATCTCCGGGCCTTCCTACGGGGGATACGCCGTACACCGATAAACTCATCTTT	CALGESPGLPTGDTPYTDKLIF
TRDJ1	TRDD3	-	TRDV1	TGTGCTCTTGGGGAAAGCCTTTACTGGGGGATACGGGCCTACACCGATAAACTCATCTTT	CALGESLYWGIRAYTDKLIF
TRDJ1	-	few	TRDV1	TGTGCTCTTGGGGAATTGCGCCGCCGTACTGTGTGGTGTACCGATAAACTCATCTTT	CALGELRRRTVWCTDKLIF